This TCR beta chain was identified during a study of blood T cells in healthy people across ages. This clonotype has only a few counts. No antigen is known for it. The use of a sample-barcoded 5' primer and a J-beta primer mix characterized a second PCR of about 6 to 12 cycles. TCRdb re-analysed the 5' RACE reads in MiXCR, keeping a single row per CDR3 protein. The table lists 1.5 million to 2 million distinct CDR3 sequences, over 25% of them singletons, with more than 6% in the top ten. Findings and caveats of the study: Since the PBMCs were unsorted, naive and antigen-experienced cells could not be conclusively compared.

Germline-derived CDR1 and CDR2 are MNHNS and SASEGT. Trimming cost V 7 bases and J 4 bases; bases outside gene matches: 7. This CDR3 has 14 residues. The chain employs TRBV6-1 and TRBJ2-1; TRBD2 aligns across 7 bases. This clonotype was sampled from a woman in her 30s in good health. What was sequenced was blood. CDR3 sequence: CASIRGLIYNEQFF. The DNA for the CDR3 is TGTGCCAGCATCCGGGGACTAATATACAATGAGCAGTTCTTC.